The 26 T cell receptor beta chains below were found in one sample sequenced in a study of graft-versus-host responses after intestinal transplantation. The antigens for these receptors are not known. Generated by immunoSEQ multiplex PCR, the TCRdb table keeps only in-frame clones and is missing some. Counted here are 88,000 or so clones, roughly 90% occurring once; the ten biggest clones make up approximately 0.11%. The source material was unstimulated CD4+ T cells sorted from spleen or lymph node cells, sampled before intestinal transplant. The receptor set was obtained from a human donor who received an intestinal transplant.

V and J are TRBV5-4 and TRBJ1-6; D possibly corresponds to TRBD1 (6 bases). The CDR3 contains 15 residues. Per the germline V gene, CDR1 is SGHNT and CDR2 is YYREEE (reference sequence). Trimming cost V 4 bases and J 1 base, with 9 bases left between them. CDR3 bases: TGTGCCAGCAGCCCCGACAGGTCCTATAATTCACCCCTCCACTTT. This gives the protein CASSPDRSYNSPLHF.

This clone is a singleton in its sample. This chain connects TRBV7-2 to TRBJ1-2; D call uncertain. The ends were cut back, 2 bases at V and 8 bases at J, with 15 bases in the middle. Per germline, CDR1 SGHTA and CDR2 FQGNSA. The CDR3 has 14 amino acids. CDR3 nucleotide sequence: TGTGCCAGCAGCTTAAGCGGCAGGCCGCGCGGCTACACCTTC. Translation gives CASSLSGRPRGYTF.

This chain joins TRBV5-1 and TRBJ2-7; 7 bases map to TRBD2. Trimming at V came to 5 bases and at J to 4 bases, leaving 15 bases not matched to a gene. CDR1 is SGHRS, CDR2 YFSETQ, per germline. The CDR3 is made up of 16 amino acids. In nucleotides, the CDR3 is TGCGCCAGCAGAGCCAATACCCGGGGGGTCACGTACGAGCAGTACTTC. Amino acids: CASRANTRGVTYEQYF.

This chain uses TRBV2 with TRBJ1-5; D not resolved. V was clipped by 1 base and J by 6 bases, with 13 bases between them. Germline CDR1 SNHLY, CDR2 FYNNEI. The CDR3 contains 15 residues. The CDR3 coding sequence is TGTGCCAGCAGTGAAGGGGCGAGGGCTGGTCAGCCCCAGCATTTT. Translation: CASSEGARAGQPQHF.

This rearrangement joins TRBV6-1 to TRBJ2-2; 9 nucleotides match TRBD1. The length of the CDR3 is 14 residues. V shed 10 bases and J 4 bases; nucleotides not matched to a gene: 7. The germline V gene encodes CDR1 MNHNS and CDR2 SASEGT. In DNA, the CDR3 is TGTGCCACCCCGGACAGGGGATTCACCGGGGAGCTGTTTTTT. Translated: CATPDRGFTGELFF.

The gene calls are TRBV2 and TRBJ1-5; D gene ambiguous. Trimming removed 3 bases at V and 0 bases at J, with 12 bases between. CDR1 and CDR2 from the germline V gene are SNHLY and FYNNEI. There are 16 residues in the CDR3. CDR3 nucleotide sequence: TGTGCCAGCAGTGACGTCGGGGTCCCTAGCAATCAGCCCCAGCATTTT. It is translated as CASSDVGVPSNQPQHF.

In its sample, this clone was seen a few times. The gene calls are TRBV13 and TRBJ1-1; 7 nucleotides agree with TRBD1. Germline CDR1 reads PRHDT; CDR2 reads FYEKMQ (reference sequence). The length of the CDR3 is 16 residues. The ends lost 5 bases at V and 1 base at J; junction bases unmatched: 10. The CDR3 DNA is TGTGCCAGCAGCCAGAGGGGGCGCTTCTCGAACACTGAAGCTTTCTTT. Translated: CASSQRGRFSNTEAFF.

Comments on this clone: This CDR3 is also generated by other DNA sequences in the sample. This rearrangement joins TRBV6-5 to TRBJ1-1; 9 nucleotides match TRBD1. The V gene end was trimmed by 5 bases and the J gene end by 4 bases; junction bases not matched to a gene: 2. The CDR3 is made up of 13 amino acids. CDR1 MNHEY and CDR2 SVGAGI come from the germline V gene. In DNA form, the CDR3 reads TGTGCCAGCAGTCTGACAGGGGGCACTGAAGCTTTCTTT. It encodes CASSLTGGTEAFF.

The rearrangement joins TRBV5-8 to TRBJ1-1; no clear D. CDR3 size: 15 residues. Germline V lookup: CDR1 SGHTS, CDR2 YDEGEE. The V and J ends lost 2 bases and 2 bases respectively, with 13 bases between them. The CDR3 DNA follows: TGTGCCAGCAGCTTCCCAATAACCCTAAACACTGAAGCTTTCTTT. This codes for CASSFPITLNTEAFF.

The gene calls are TRBV7-3 and TRBJ2-5, with D possibly matching TRBD2 (7 bases). Trimming removed 5 bases from V and 5 bases from J, with 18 bases in between. The CDR3 covers 15 residues. CDR1 and CDR2 (germline): SGHTA, FQGTGA. The CDR3 nucleotides are TGTGCCAGCAGCCGGGGGGCGGCCGGGGGGGAGACCCAGTACTTC. Encoded protein: CASSRGAAGGETQYF.

The CDR3: CATPLGQETQYF. CDR3 in DNA: TGTGCCACCCCATTGGGGCAGGAGACCCAGTACTTC. V gene TRBV6-8 combines with J gene TRBJ2-5, with D tentatively TRBD1 (5 bases). Germline V lookup: CDR1 MNHGY, CDR2 SAAAGT. CDR3 length: 12 residues. V was pared by 10 bases and J by 5 bases, with 14 bases between.

The rearrangement uses TRBV27 and TRBJ2-7; the match to TRBD1 covers 9 bases. The length of the CDR3 is 16 residues. CDR1 is MNHEY and CDR2 is SMNVEV in the germline V gene (reference sequence). Trimming removed 4 bases from V and 7 bases from J; junction bases left unmatched: 14. The CDR3 coding sequence is TGTGCCAGCAGTTGGCGTAGGGACAGGGTCCCTACGGAGCAGTACTTC. Translating gives CASSWRRDRVPTEQYF.

The gene calls are TRBV4-1 and TRBJ1-1, with D perhaps matching TRBD1 (5 bases). The germline gives CDR1 MGHRA, CDR2 YSYEKL. CDR3 length equals 13 residues. V was clipped by 1 base and J by 5 bases, with 8 bases between them. CDR3 residues: CASSQVGGTEAFF. The CDR3 nucleotides are TGCGCCAGCAGCCAAGTTGGGGGGACTGAAGCTTTCTTT.

V usage is TRBV6-1 and J usage is TRBJ1-6; D call uncertain. The germline V and J ends were trimmed by 1 base and 7 bases, with 11 bases remaining between them. The germline V gene has CDR1 MNHNS and CDR2 SASEGT. This CDR3 region has 15 residues. The chain's CDR3 is CASSEVAVSNSPLHF. CDR3 nucleotides: TGTGCCAGCAGTGAAGTGGCTGTCTCCAATTCACCCCTCCACTTT.

V and J are TRBV5-3 and TRBJ2-1, with 9 bases that match TRBD2. TRBV5-3 is treated as an ORF (open reading frame) with a function not yet certain. Unmatched junction bases numbered 15, after V lost 2 bases and J lost 0 bases. The length of the CDR3 is 20 residues. The CDR3 DNA sequence: TGTGCCAGAAGCTTCCCTTATCCGGCGGGGGGGCCCGGCTCCTACAATGAGCAGTTCTTC. Protein sequence: CARSFPYPAGGPGSYNEQFF.

The genes are TRBV5-4 and TRBJ2-2; 7 bases are shared with TRBD1. Germline CDR1 SGHNT, CDR2 YYREEE (reference sequence). The CDR3 is 15 amino acids. Germline trimming cut 4 bases from V and 6 bases from J; bases unmatched to any gene: 9. CDR3 sequence (DNA): TGTGCCAGCAGCGGAACAGGGGTAGGCGCCGGGGAGCTGTTTTTT. This sequence encodes CASSGTGVGAGELFF.

The genes are TRBV10-3 and TRBJ2-1; TRBD1 agrees at 9 bases. J lost 6 bases, V lost 2 bases, and 11 bases had no gene match. This CDR3 is 17 amino acids long. The germline CDR1 and CDR2 sequences are ENHRY and SYGVKD. DNA of the CDR3: TGTGCCATCAGTGAGACCCCCCCGCACAGGGGGCCCAATGAGCAGTTCTTC. Translated: CAISETPPHRGPNEQFF.

J is TRBJ2-5 and V is TRBV9; possible D gene TRBD2, 6 bases. This CDR3 region has 13 residues. V dropped 0 bases and J dropped 4 bases, with 7 bases sitting between them. Germline loops: CDR1 SGDLS, CDR2 YYNGEE. The CDR3 reads CASSVGLGETQYF. In DNA, the CDR3 is TGTGCCAGCAGCGTAGGACTAGGAGAGACCCAGTACTTC.

On this clone itself: At one of its ends the junction is not consistent with the germline gene, which may arise from a read error. CDR3 residues: CASSPPTSGQETQYF. As DNA, the CDR3 is TGTGCTAGCAGCCCCCCCACTAGCGGGCAAGAGACCCAGTACTTC. V gene TRBV7-7 combines with J gene TRBJ2-5; 9 bases line up with TRBD2. CDR1 SSHAT and CDR2 FNYEAQ come from the germline V gene (reference sequence). The CDR3 consists of 15 residues.

The chain carries TRBV29-1 and TRBJ1-1; maybe TRBD1 (6 bases). With 6 bases removed from V and 7 bases from J, the gap between germline ends came to 15 bases. The CDR3 sequence is 12 residues long. Germline V gene lookup returns CDR1 SQVTM and CDR2 ANQGSEA. CDR3 in amino acids: CSVATGPLEAFF. The CDR3 DNA reads as TGCAGCGTAGCTACAGGGCCTCTTGAAGCTTTCTTT.

The CDR3 region is CASSPPLRGSAYNEQFF. CDR3 nucleotides: TGTGCCAGCAGCCCCCCCTTGCGGGGATCAGCCTACAATGAGCAGTTCTTC. V usage is TRBV9 and J usage is TRBJ2-1; tentative D call: TRBD2 (6 bases). Trimming pared 4 bases from V and 2 bases from J, leaving 19 bases between. The CDR3 has 17 residues. Per the germline V gene, CDR1 is SGDLS and CDR2 is YYNGEE. The full variable domain, in which reference TRBV9 and TRBJ2-1 provide the parts outside the CDR3, is DSGVTQTPKHLITATGQRVTLRCSPRSGDLSVYWYQQSLDQGLQFLIQYYNGEERAKGNILERFSAQQFPDLHSELNLSSLELGDSALYFCASSPPLRGSAYNEQFFGPGTRLTVL.

This clone was seen a handful of times. The gene calls are TRBV29-1 and TRBJ2-5, with 11 bases fitting TRBD2. V lost 4 bases to trimming and J lost 5 bases; unmatched junction nucleotides: 6. The CDR3 has 14 amino acids. Germline assignment: CDR1 SQVTM and CDR2 ANQGSEA. DNA of the CDR3: TGCAGCGTTGGAACTAGCGGGGGTGTGGAGACCCAGTACTTC. Translating it yields CSVGTSGGVETQYF. The complete variable domain, with remaining parts taken from reference TRBV29-1 and TRBJ2-5, reads SAVISQKPSRDICQRGTSLTIQCQVDSQVTMMFWYRQQPGQSLTLIATANQGSEATYESGFVIDKFPISRPNLTFSTLTVSNMSPEDSSIYLCSVGTSGGVETQYFGPGTRLLVL.

The chain uses TRBV29-1 and TRBJ2-3; no clear D. The length of the CDR3 is 12 residues. Germline lookup yields CDR1 SQVTM and CDR2 ANQGSEA. V shed 3 bases and J shed 3 bases, with 7 bases lying between them. Here the CDR3 reads CSVDSQTDTQYF. The CDR3 bases are TGCAGCGTTGATAGTCAAACAGATACGCAGTATTTT.

The chain joins TRBV7-3 to TRBJ2-5; D gene ambiguous. The V end lost 2 bases, the J end lost 5 bases, and 9 bases lay between the germline ends. Looked up from germline, CDR1 is SGHTA and CDR2 is FQGTGA. The CDR3 loop spans 13 amino acids. This chain's CDR3 is CASSLGLGETQYF. CDR3 DNA sequence: TGTGCCAGCAGCTTAGGGCTTGGGGAGACCCAGTACTTC.

This chain links TRBV5-1 with TRBJ2-7, with 11 nucleotides matching TRBD2. The CDR3 has 16 residues. Germline V gives CDR1 SGHRS, CDR2 YFSETQ. With V trimmed by 4 bases and J by 0 bases, 6 bases remained unmatched. CDR3 nucleotide sequence: TGCGCCAGCAGCCTCGGGACTAGCGGACTCTCCTACGAGCAGTACTTC. It translates to CASSLGTSGLSYEQYF.

The chain couples TRBV7-9 to TRBJ1-2; 8 bases line up with TRBD1. Germline CDR1 is SEHNR and CDR2 is FQNEAQ (reference sequence). V shed 2 bases, J shed 3 bases, and the junction held 5 bases outside the gene matches. The CDR3 covers 15 residues. The CDR3 nucleotides read TGTGCCAGCAGCTTATCAGGGGGCGCGGACTATGGCTACACCTTC. Its protein product is CASSLSGGADYGYTF.